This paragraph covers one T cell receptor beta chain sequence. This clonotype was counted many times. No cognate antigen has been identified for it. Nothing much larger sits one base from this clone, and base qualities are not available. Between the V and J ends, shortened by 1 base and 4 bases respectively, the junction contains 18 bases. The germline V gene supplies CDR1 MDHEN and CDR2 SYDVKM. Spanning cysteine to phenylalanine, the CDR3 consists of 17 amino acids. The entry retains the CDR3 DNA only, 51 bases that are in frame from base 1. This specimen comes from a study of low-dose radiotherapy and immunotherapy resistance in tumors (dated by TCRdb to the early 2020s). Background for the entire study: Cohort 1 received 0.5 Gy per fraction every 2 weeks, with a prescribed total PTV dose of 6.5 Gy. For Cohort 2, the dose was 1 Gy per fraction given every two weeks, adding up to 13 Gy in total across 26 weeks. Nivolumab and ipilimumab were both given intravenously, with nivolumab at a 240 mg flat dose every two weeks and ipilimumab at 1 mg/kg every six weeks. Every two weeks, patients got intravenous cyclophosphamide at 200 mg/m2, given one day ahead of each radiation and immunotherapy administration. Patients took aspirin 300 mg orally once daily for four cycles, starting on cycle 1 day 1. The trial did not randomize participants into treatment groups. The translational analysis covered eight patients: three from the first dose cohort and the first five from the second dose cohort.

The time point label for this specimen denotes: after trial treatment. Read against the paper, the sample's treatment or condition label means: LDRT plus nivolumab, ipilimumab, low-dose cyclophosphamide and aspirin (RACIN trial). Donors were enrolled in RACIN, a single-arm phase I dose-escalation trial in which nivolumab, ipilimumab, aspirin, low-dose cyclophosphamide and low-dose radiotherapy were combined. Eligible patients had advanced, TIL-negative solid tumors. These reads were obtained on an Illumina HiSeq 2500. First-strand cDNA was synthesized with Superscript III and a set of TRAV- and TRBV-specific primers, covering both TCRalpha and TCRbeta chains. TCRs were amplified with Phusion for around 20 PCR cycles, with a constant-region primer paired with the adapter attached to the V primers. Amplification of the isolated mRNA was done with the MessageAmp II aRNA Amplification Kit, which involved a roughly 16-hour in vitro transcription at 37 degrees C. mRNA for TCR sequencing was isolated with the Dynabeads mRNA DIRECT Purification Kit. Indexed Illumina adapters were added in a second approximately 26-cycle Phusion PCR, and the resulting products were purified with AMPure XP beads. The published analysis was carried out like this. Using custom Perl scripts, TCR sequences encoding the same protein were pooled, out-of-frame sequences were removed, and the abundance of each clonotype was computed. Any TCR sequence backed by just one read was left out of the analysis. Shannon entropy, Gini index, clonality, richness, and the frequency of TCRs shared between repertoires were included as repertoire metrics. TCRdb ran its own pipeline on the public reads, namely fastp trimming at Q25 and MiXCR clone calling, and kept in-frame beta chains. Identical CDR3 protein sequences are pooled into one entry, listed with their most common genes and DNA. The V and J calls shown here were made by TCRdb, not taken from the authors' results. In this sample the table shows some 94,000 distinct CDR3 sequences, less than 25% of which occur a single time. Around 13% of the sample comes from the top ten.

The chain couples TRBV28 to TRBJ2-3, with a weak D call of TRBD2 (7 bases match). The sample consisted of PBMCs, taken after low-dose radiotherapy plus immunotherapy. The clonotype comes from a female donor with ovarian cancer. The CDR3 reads CASSLYHRGANPDTQYF. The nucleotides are TGTGCCAGCAGTTTATATCATCGGGGGGCGAATCCAGATACGCAGTATTTT.